This T cell receptor (beta chain) was sequenced in a study of patients and donors after allogeneic stem cell transplantation. TCRdb independently ran MiXCR on the RT-PCR reads; one entry per CDR3 protein. This table holds approximately 140,000 distinct CDR3 sequences, over 30% found once. Germline V gene sequence: CDR1 MNHEY, CDR2 SVGAGI. The CDR3 covers 20 residues. Losses at the gene ends were 2 bases for V and 0 bases for J; bases not matched to a gene: 18. This clonotype was observed once. This TCR was sampled from a human donor who was either an allogeneic HSCT recipient or a stem cell or donor lymphocyte infusion donor (not recorded which). It is not recorded whose cells these are; they may come from a transplant donor. The gene calls are TRBV6-5 and TRBJ2-7; 8 bases agree with TRBD2. The sample taken for sequencing was blood, either unsorted or a sorted T cell fraction (not recorded which). The CDR3 coding sequence is TGTGCCAGCAGTTACCCCCGGCGAGAGAGGGTAGCGGGGATCTCCTACGAGCAGTACGTC. It yields the protein CASSYPRRERVAGISYEQYV.